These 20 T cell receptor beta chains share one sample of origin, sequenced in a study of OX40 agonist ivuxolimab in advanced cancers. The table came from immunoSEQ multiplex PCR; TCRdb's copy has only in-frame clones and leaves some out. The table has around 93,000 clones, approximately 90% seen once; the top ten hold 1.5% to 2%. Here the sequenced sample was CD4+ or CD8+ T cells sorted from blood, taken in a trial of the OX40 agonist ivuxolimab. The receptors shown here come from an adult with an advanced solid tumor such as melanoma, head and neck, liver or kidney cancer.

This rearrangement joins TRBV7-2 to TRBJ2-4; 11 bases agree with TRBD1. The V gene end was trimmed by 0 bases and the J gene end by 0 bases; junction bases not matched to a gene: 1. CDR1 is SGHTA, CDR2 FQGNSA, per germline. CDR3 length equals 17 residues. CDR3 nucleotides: TGTGCCAGCAGCTTAGCCGGGACAGGGGGAGCCAAAAACATTCAGTACTTC. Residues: CASSLAGTGGAKNIQYF. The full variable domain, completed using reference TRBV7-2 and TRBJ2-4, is GAGVSQSPSNKVTEKGKDVELRCDPISGHTALYWYRQSLGQGLEFLIYFQGNSAPDKSGLPSDRFSAERTGGSVSTLTIQRTQQEDSAVYLCASSLAGTGGAKNIQYFGAGTRLSVL.

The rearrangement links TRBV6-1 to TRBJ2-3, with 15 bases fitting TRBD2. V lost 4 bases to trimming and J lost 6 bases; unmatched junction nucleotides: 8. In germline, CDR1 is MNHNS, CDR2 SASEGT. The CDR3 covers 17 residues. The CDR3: CASSGGLAGGGYDTQYF. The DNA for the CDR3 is TGTGCCAGCAGTGGGGGACTAGCGGGAGGAGGTTACGATACGCAGTATTTT.

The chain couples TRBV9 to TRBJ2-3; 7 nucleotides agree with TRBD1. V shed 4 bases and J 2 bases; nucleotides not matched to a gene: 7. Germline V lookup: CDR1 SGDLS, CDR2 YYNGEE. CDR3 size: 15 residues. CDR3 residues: CASSPGTATTDTQYF. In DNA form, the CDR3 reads TGTGCCAGCAGCCCCGGGACAGCCACCACAGATACGCAGTATTTT.

The CDR3 sequence: CASSLDGGRETQYF. The CDR3 DNA is TGTGCCAGCAGCTTGGACGGGGGGCGAGAGACCCAGTACTTC. The V and J genes are TRBV5-4 and TRBJ2-5, with a weak D call TRBD2 (7 bases). Looked up from germline, CDR1 is SGHNT and CDR2 is YYREEE (reference sequence). The CDR3 spans 14 residues. Trimming pared 0 bases from V and 4 bases from J, leaving 10 bases between.

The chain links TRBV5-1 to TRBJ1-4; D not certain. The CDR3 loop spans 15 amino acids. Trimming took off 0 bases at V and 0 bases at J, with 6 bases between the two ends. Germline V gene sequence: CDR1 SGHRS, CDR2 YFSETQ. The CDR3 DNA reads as TGCGCCAGCAGCTTGGGAGGCACAACTAATGAAAAACTGTTTTTT. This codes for CASSLGGTTNEKLFF.

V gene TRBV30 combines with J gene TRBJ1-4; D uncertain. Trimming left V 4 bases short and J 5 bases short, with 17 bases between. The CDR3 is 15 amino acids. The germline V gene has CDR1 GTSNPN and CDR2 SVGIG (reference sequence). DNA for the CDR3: TGTGCCTGGACTCCGGGCCAGCAAAAGAATGAAAAACTGTTTTTT. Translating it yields CAWTPGQQKNEKLFF. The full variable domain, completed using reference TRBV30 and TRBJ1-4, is SQTIHQWPATLVQPVGSPLSLECTVEGTSNPNLYWYRQAAGRGLQLLFYSVGIGQISSEVPQNLSASRPQDRQFILSSKKLLLSDSGFYLCAWTPGQQKNEKLFFGSGTQLSVL.

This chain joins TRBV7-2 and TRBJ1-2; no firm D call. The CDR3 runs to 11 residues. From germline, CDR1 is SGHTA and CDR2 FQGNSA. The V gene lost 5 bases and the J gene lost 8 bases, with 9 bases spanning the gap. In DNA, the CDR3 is TGTGCCAGCAGCCAAGACGGCGGCTACACCTTC. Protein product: CASSQDGGYTF. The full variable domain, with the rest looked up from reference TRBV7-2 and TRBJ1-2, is GAGVSQSPSNKVTEKGKDVELRCDPISGHTALYWYRQSLGQGLEFLIYFQGNSAPDKSGLPSDRFSAERTGGSVSTLTIQRTQQEDSAVYLCASSQDGGYTFGSGTRLTVV.

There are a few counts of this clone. The CDR3 loop reads CASRTGVEQYF. The CDR3 region has the DNA TGCGCCAGCAGAACAGGGGTCGAGCAGTACTTC. This chain joins TRBV10-1 and TRBJ2-7; 7 bases map to TRBD1. J lost 6 bases, V lost 6 bases, and 2 bases had no gene match. CDR1 is WNHNN, CDR2 SYGVQD, per germline (reference sequence). CDR3 length: 11 residues.

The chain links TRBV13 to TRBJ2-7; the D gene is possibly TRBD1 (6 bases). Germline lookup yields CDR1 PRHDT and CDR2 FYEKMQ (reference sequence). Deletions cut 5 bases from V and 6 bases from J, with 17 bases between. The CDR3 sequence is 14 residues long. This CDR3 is CASSPEGSGVEQYF. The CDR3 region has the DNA TGTGCCAGCAGCCCAGAAGGGTCAGGGGTCGAGCAGTACTTC.

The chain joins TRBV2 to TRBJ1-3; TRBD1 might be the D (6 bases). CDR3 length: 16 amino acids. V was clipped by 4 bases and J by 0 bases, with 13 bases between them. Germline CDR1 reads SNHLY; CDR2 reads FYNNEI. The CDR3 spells CASSALGQNSGNTIYF. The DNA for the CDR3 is TGTGCCAGCAGTGCATTAGGACAGAACTCTGGAAACACCATATATTTT.

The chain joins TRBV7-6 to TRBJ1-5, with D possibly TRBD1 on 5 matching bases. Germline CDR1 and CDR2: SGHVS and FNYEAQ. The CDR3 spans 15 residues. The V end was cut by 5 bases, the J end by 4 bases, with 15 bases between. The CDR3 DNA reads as TGTGCCAGCAGCGCAAGAGACAGACTGAATCAGCCCCAGCATTTT. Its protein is CASSARDRLNQPQHF.

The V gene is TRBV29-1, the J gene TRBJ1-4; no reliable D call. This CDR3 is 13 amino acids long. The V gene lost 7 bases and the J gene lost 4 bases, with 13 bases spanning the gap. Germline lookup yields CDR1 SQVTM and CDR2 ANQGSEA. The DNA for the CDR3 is TGCAGCGCAAAGACCGAGAGTAATGAAAAACTGTTTTTT. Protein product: CSAKTESNEKLFF.

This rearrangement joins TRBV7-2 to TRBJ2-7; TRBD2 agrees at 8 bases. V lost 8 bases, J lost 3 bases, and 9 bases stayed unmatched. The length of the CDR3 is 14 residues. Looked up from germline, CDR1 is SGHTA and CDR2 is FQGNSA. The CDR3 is CASGTGTRGYEQYF. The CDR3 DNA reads TGTGCCAGCGGCACCGGGACTAGGGGCTACGAGCAGTACTTC.

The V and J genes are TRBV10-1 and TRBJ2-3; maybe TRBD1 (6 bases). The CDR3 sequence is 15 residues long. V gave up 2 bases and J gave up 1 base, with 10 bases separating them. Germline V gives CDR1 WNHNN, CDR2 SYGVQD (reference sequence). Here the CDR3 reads CASSEPGQGTDTQYF. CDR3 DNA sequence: TGCGCCAGCAGTGAGCCGGGACAAGGCACAGATACGCAGTATTTT.

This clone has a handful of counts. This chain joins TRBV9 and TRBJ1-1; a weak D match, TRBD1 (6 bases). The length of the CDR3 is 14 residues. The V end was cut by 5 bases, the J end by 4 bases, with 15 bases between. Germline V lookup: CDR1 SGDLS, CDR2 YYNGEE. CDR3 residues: CASSGVGAVTEAFF. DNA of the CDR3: TGTGCCAGCAGTGGAGTGGGGGCGGTCACTGAAGCTTTCTTT.

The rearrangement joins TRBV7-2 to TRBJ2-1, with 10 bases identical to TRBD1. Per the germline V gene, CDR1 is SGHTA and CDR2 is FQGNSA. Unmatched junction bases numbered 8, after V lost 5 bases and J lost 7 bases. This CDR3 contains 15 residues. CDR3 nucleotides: TGTGCCAGCAGCAAAGCCAGGACAGGGGGAAATGAGCAGTTCTTC. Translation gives CASSKARTGGNEQFF.

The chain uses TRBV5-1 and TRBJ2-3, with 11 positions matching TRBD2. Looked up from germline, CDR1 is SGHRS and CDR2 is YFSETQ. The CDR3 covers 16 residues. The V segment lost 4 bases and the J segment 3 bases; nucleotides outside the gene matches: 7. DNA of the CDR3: TGCGCCAGCAGCCCCTTAGCGGGAGGGCGGACAGATACGCAGTATTTT. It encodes CASSPLAGGRTDTQYF.

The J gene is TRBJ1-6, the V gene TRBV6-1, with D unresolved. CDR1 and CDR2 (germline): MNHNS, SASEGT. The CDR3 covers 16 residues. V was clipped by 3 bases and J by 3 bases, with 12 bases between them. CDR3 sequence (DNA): TGTGCCAGCAGTGACCGATCTGGAGGCTATAATTCACCCCTCCACTTT. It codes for CASSDRSGGYNSPLHF.

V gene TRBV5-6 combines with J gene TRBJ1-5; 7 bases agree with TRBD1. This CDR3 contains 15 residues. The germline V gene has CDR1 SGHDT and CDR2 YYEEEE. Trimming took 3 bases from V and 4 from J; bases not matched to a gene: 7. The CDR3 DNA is TGTGCCAGCAGCTCCCAGACAGGGAGAAATCAGCCCCAGCATTTT. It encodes CASSSQTGRNQPQHF.

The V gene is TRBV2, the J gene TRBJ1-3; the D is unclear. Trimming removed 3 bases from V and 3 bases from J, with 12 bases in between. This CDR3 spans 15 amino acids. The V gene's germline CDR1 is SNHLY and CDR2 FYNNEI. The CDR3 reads CASSDNGLGGNTIYF. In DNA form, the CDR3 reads TGTGCCAGCAGTGATAACGGGTTGGGTGGAAACACCATATATTTT.